This T cell receptor (beta chain) was identified in a study of T cell repertoires in cytomegalovirus infection. Study at large: CMV infection together with matching HLA type was indicated by public TCR beta signatures.

Whole-study results and caveats: In two of eight donors, the top clonotype was HLA-C-restricted CMV-specific. Cumulative frequency (of public TCR beta family members) identified carriers of CMV plus the relevant HLA.

TCRdb re-derived calls from the reads in MiXCR, one entry per CDR3 protein. The sample consists of over 150,000 distinct CDR3 sequences, approximately 19% of them appearing once. V shed 1 base and J shed 2 bases, with 12 bases lying between them. CDR1 SGHTA and CDR2 FQGNSA come from the germline V gene. The CDR3 length is 16 residues. This clonotype was observed at least ten times. Antigen specificity is unknown. The chain joins TRBV7-2 to TRBJ1-3; D gene uncertain. The sequence was collected from a human donor in good health (CMV status not recorded). Some clones in this sample may be carry-over from other donors' samples. The sample taken for sequencing was PBMCs. This CDR3 is CASSLGYRGTGNTIYF. Here the CDR3 DNA reads TGTGCCAGCAGCTTAGGTTACCGGGGAACTGGAAACACCATATATTTT.